This T cell receptor (beta chain) was identified during a study of T cells in Graves' hyperthyroidism and ophthalmopathy. Many counts were recorded for this clonotype. Trimming cost V 2 bases and J 0 bases, with 3 bases left between them. The germline CDR1 and CDR2 sequences are LGHDT and YNNKEL (reference sequence). The CDR3 is 13 amino acids. Amplified regions were TCR beta CDR3 sequences from RNA transcripts. HTBI primers drove first-round RT-PCR of the TCR CDR3. Each CDR3 protein gets one entry after TCRdb re-called the multiplex PCR reads with MiXCR. The data hold over 150,000 distinct CDR3 sequences, with around a sixth observed a single time.

The sequenced sample was blood. This clonotype was obtained from a woman aged 45-65 years with Graves' hyperthyroidism. The V call is TRBV3-1, the J call TRBJ2-3, with no clear D. Here the CDR3 reads CASSQTSTDTQYF. The CDR3 DNA reads as TGTGCCAGCAGCCAAACTAGCACAGATACGCAGTATTTT.